This T cell receptor beta chain was captured in a study of CD8+ T cells in alopecia areata. Overall study findings and caveats: Normal skin contains resident alphabeta T cells, and these are also sequenced in scalp samples.

RNA extraction and reverse transcription yielded cDNA as sequencing template. The repertoire was sequenced with immunoSEQ multiplex PCR; TCRdb's copy has only in-frame clones and lacks some. The sample records around 100,000 clones, around 50% being singletons. T lymphocytes (CD4+ and CD8+) were sorted from PBMCs. Comment on this clone: The antigen is not known.

Per germline, CDR1 SEHNR and CDR2 FQNEAQ (reference sequence). This CDR3 contains 15 residues. Unmatched junction bases numbered 6, after V lost 5 bases and J lost 5 bases. The sample consisted of CD4+ T cells sorted from blood. The receptor's source is a human donor in good health. The V and J genes are TRBV7-9 and TRBJ2-7, with 13 nucleotides matching TRBD2. The CDR3 is CASSIGTSGKHEQYF. For the CDR3, the DNA is TGTGCCAGCAGCATCGGGACTAGCGGGAAGCACGAGCAGTACTTC. The full variable domain, completed using reference TRBV7-9 and TRBJ2-7, is DTGVSQNPRHKITKRGQNVTFRCDPISEHNRLYWYRQTLGQGPEFLTYFQNEAQLEKSRLLSDRFSAERPKGSFSTLEIQRTEQGDSAMYLCASSIGTSGKHEQYFGPGTRLTVT.